The 7 T cell receptor beta chains below come from one sample, sequenced in a study of T-cell reconstitution after alpha-beta-depleted transplantation in children. Unique molecular identifiers were incorporated during preparation of the TCRbeta library. MiXCR, applied by TCRdb to the PCR reads, yields one record per CDR3 protein. The sample carries approximately 630,000 distinct CDR3 sequences, around 13% recorded once. The material sequenced was PBMCs, taken before TCRalphabeta/CD19-depleted stem cell transplant. These receptors all stem from a girl aged 2-10 years with congenital amegakaryocytic thrombocytopenia, due to receive a stem cell transplant.

The chain links TRBV5-5 to TRBJ1-3, with TRBD1 matching 7 bases. The CDR3 runs to 18 residues. Germline V gene data show CDR1 as SGHKS and CDR2 as YYEKEE (reference sequence). V shed 4 bases, J shed 2 bases, and the junction held 15 bases outside the gene matches. The CDR3 DNA follows: TGTGCCAGCAGCGTGGCACAGGGGAGGGGGAACCCTGGAAACACCATATATTTT. Translation: CASSVAQGRGNPGNTIYF.

This clonotype has a handful of counts. The chain combines TRBV20-1 with TRBJ2-1, with 14 bases that match TRBD2. V dropped 4 bases and J dropped 10; count of bases not matched to a gene: 6. The germline CDR1 and CDR2 sequences are DFQATT and SNEGSKA (reference sequence). The length of the CDR3 is 14 residues. DNA for the CDR3: TGCAGTGCTACGACTAGCGGGAGGGCGGGGGAGCAGTTCTTC. This sequence encodes CSATTSGRAGEQFF.

This clonotype was counted ten times or more. This sequence joins TRBV5-1 and TRBJ2-1, with TRBD2 matching over 10 bases. With V trimmed by 7 bases and J by 0 bases, 4 bases remained unmatched. CDR1 is SGHRS, CDR2 YFSETQ, per germline. This CDR3 is 15 amino acids long. Here the CDR3 DNA reads TGCGCCAGCGCCGGGACTAGCGTCTCCTACAATGAGCAGTTCTTC. Its translation is CASAGTSVSYNEQFF.

This clonotype was recorded at least ten times. Here the CDR3 reads CSARRLTSGRRLNEQFF. CDR3 nucleotides: TGCAGTGCTCGCAGATTGACTAGCGGGAGGCGGTTGAATGAGCAGTTCTTC. The chain carries TRBV20-1 and TRBJ2-1, with TRBD2 identical over 13 bases. Trimming took 5 bases from V and 7 from J; bases not matched to a gene: 14. The germline V gene encodes CDR1 DFQATT and CDR2 SNEGSKA (reference sequence). CDR3 size: 17 residues.

This clonotype was counted only a few times. The V gene is TRBV12-3 or TRBV12-4, the J gene TRBJ2-7; D is unclear. Trimming took 2 bases from V and 4 from J, leaving 12 bases between them. This CDR3 is 14 amino acids long. CDR3 amino acids: CASSLMGWLYEQYF. The CDR3 DNA follows: TGTGCCAGCAGTTTAATGGGGTGGCTTTACGAGCAGTACTTC.

The chain combines TRBV7-9 with TRBJ1-4, with D perhaps TRBD1 (6 bases). CDR1 is SEHNR and CDR2 is FQNEAQ in the germline V gene (reference sequence). V was clipped by 4 bases and J by 8 bases, with 20 bases between them. The CDR3 runs to 16 residues. The CDR3 DNA sequence: TGTGCCAGCAGCTCCCGATCCAACAGGGTGATCGAAAAACTGTTTTTT. Amino acids: CASSSRSNRVIEKLFF.

This clonotype has at least ten counts. This chain uses TRBV29-1 with TRBJ2-7; D ambiguous. Trimming removed 3 bases from V and 3 bases from J, with 15 bases in between. This CDR3 has 14 amino acids. The germline V gene has CDR1 SQVTM and CDR2 ANQGSEA. This chain's CDR3 is CSVDLLENSYEQYF. DNA for the CDR3: TGCAGCGTTGACCTCTTGGAGAACAGCTACGAGCAGTACTTC.